This T cell receptor beta chain was captured in a study of PD-1 blockade in mismatch repair-deficient tumors. Whole-study context: Patients had some twelve mismatch repair-deficient cancer types, all previously treated and progressing. Findings and limits, study-wide: Tumor-resident clones, often undetectable pretreatment in blood, expanded then contracted after pembrolizumab.

Sequencing was performed with immunoSEQ multiplex PCR; in TCRdb, only in-frame clones are kept and a portion is missing. Among 90,000 to 130,000 clones, roughly 80% were seen once, and the ten largest hold 4% to 5%. Germline V lookup: CDR1 LNHNV, CDR2 YYDKDF (reference sequence). The CDR3 is 14 residues long. V was shortened by 3 bases and J by 4 bases, with 12 bases between the two germline ends. A note on this clone: The target antigen is unknown.

The TCR sequence derives from an adult with mismatch repair-deficient cancer. The J gene is TRBJ1-2, the V gene TRBV15; possible D gene TRBD1, 5 bases. Sequences were derived from peripheral blood, sampled about 60 weeks after starting pembrolizumab. The CDR3 DNA reads as TGTGCCACCAGCAGGGAAGGGGTCCTCTATGGCTACACCTTC. Its translation: CATSREGVLYGYTF.